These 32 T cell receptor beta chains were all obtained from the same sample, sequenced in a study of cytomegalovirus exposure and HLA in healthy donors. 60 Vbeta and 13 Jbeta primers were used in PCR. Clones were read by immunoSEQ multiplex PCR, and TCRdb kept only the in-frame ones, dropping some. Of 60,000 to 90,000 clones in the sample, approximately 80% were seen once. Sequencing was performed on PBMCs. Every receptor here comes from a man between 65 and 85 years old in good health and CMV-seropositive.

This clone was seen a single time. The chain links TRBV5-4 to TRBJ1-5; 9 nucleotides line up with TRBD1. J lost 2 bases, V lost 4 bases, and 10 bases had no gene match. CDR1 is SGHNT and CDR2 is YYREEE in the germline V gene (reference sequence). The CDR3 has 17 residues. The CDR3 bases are TGTGCCAGCAGCGCGACAGGGGGAGAGGGGCGCAATCAGCCCCAGCATTTT. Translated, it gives CASSATGGEGRNQPQHF. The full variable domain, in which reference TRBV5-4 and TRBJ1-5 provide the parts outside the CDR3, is ETGVTQSPTHLIKTRGQQVTLRCSSQSGHNTVSWYQQALGQGPQFIFQYYREEENGRGNFPPRFSGLQFPNYSSELNVNALELDDSALYLCASSATGGEGRNQPQHFGDGTRLSIL.

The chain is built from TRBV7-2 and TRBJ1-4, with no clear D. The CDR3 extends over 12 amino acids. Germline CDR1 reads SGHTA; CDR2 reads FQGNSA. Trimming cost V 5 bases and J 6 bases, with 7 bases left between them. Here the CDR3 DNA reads TGTGCCAGCAGCCGCCCGGATGAAAAACTGTTTTTT. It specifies CASSRPDEKLFF. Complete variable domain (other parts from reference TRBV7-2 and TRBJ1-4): GAGVSQSPSNKVTEKGKDVELRCDPISGHTALYWYRQSLGQGLEFLIYFQGNSAPDKSGLPSDRFSAERTGGSVSTLTIQRTQQEDSAVYLCASSRPDEKLFFGSGTQLSVL.

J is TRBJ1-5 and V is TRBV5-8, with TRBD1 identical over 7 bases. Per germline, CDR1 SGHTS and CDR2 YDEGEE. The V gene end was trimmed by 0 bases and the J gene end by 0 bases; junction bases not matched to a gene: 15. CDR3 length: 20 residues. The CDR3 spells CASSLALGTVSFNSNQPQHF. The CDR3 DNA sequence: TGTGCCAGCAGCTTGGCCCTCGGGACAGTTTCTTTCAATAGCAATCAGCCCCAGCATTTT.

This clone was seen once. CDR3 sequence (DNA): TGTGCCATCTCCCCAATGAGGGACACAGTCCAAGAGACCCAGTACTTC. Translation gives CAISPMRDTVQETQYF. V gene TRBV10-3 combines with J gene TRBJ2-5, with D possibly TRBD1 on 6 matching bases. Germline CDR1 and CDR2: ENHRY and SYGVKD. This CDR3 region has 16 residues. V was shortened by 8 bases and J by 1 base, with 20 bases between the two germline ends.

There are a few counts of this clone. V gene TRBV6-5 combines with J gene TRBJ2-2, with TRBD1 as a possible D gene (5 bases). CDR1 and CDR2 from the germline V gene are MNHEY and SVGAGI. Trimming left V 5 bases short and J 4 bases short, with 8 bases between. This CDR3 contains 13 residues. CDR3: CASSMGPTGELFF. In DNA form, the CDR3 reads TGTGCCAGCAGTATGGGGCCCACCGGGGAGCTGTTTTTT.

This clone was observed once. For the CDR3, the DNA is TGCGCCAGCAGCTTGCAGTTGAACACTGAAGCTTTCTTT. This encodes CASSLQLNTEAFF. This chain links TRBV5-1 with TRBJ1-1; no clear D gene. The CDR3 has 13 residues. V gave up 1 base and J gave up 0 bases, with 4 bases separating them. CDR1 is SGHRS, CDR2 YFSETQ, per germline. Complete variable domain (other parts from reference TRBV5-1 and TRBJ1-1): KAGVTQTPRYLIKTRGQQVTLSCSPISGHRSVSWYQQTPGQGLQFLFEYFSETQRNKGNFPGRFSGRQFSNSRSEMNVSTLELGDSALYLCASSLQLNTEAFFGQGTRLTVV.

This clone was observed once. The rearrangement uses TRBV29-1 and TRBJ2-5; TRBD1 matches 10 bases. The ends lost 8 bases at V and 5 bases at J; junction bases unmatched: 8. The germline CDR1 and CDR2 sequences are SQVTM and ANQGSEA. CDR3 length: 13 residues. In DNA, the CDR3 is TGCAGCTTTAGACAGGGGGCGCGGGAGACCCAGTACTTC. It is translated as CSFRQGARETQYF. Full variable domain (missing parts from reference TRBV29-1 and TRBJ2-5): SAVISQKPSRDICQRGTSLTIQCQVDSQVTMMFWYRQQPGQSLTLIATANQGSEATYESGFVIDKFPISRPNLTFSTLTVSNMSPEDSSIYLCSFRQGARETQYFGPGTRLLVL.

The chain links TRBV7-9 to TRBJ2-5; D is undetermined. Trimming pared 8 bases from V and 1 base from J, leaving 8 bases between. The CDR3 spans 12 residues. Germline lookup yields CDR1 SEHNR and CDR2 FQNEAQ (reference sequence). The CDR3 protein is CASQQLQETQYF. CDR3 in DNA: TGTGCCAGCCAACAGCTCCAAGAGACCCAGTACTTC.

In nucleotides, the CDR3 is TGCAGCGCCGGTGAGGAGACCCAGTACTTC. Encoded protein: CSAGEETQYF. The gene calls are TRBV29-1 and TRBJ2-5; no clear D. Trimming cost V 7 bases and J 5 bases, with 8 bases left between them. CDR1 and CDR2 (germline): SQVTM, ANQGSEA. The CDR3 extends over 10 amino acids.

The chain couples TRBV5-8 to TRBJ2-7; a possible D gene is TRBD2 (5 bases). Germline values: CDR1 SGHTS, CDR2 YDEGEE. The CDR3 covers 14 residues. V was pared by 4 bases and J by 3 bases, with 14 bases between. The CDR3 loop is CASSKDGDYYEQYF. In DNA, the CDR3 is TGTGCCAGCAGCAAGGACGGGGATTACTACGAGCAGTACTTC.

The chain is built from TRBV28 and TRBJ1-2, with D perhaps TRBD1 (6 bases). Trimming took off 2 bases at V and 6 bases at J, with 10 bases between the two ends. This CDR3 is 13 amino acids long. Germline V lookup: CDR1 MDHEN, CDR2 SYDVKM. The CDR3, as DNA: TGTGCCAGCAGTTTAACACAGGGCGATGGCTACACCTTC. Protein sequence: CASSLTQGDGYTF.

As DNA, the CDR3 is TGTGCCTGGAGCACCGCCTACGAGCAGTACTTC. It encodes CAWSTAYEQYF. The chain links TRBV30 to TRBJ2-5; D ambiguous. The DNA end is a closer match to TRBJ2-7, so the J assignment may be wrong. CDR1 is GTSNPN and CDR2 is SVGIG in the germline V gene (reference sequence). The CDR3 is 11 amino acids.

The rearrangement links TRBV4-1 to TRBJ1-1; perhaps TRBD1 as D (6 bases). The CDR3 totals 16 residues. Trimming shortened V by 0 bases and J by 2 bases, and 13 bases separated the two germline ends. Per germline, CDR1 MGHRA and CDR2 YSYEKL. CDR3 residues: CASSQDPGQTNTEAFF. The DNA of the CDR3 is TGCGCCAGCAGCCAAGACCCTGGACAGACTAACACTGAAGCTTTCTTT.

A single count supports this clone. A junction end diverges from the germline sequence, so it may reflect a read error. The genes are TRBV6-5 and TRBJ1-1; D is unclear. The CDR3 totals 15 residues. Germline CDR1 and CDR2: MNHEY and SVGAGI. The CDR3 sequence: CAGSYRGIRNTEAFF. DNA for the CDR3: TGTGCCGGCAGTTACCGAGGGATCAGGAACACTGAAGCTTTCTTT.

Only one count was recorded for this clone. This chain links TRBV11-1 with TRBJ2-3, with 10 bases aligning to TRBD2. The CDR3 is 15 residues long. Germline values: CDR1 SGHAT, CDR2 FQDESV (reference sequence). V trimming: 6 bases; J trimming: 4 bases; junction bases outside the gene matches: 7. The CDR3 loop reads CASRPLSGGPDTQYF. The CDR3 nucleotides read TGTGCCAGCAGGCCCCTTAGCGGGGGGCCAGATACGCAGTATTTT.

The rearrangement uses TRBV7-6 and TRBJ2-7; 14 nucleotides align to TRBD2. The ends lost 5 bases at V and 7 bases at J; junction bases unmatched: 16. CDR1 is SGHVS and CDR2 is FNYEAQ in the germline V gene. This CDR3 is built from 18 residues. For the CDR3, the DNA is TGTGCCAGCAGCCCATCGACCCGACTAGCGGGAGGGCCTTGGGAGCAGTACTTC. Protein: CASSPSTRLAGGPWEQYF.

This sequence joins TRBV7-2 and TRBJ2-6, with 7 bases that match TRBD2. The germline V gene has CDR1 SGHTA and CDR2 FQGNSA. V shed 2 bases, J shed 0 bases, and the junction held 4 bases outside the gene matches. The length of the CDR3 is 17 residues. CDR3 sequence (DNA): TGTGCCAGCAGCTTATGGGCGGGAGTCTCTGGGGCCAACGTCCTGACTTTC. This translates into CASSLWAGVSGANVLTF.

The CDR3 DNA follows: TGTGCCAGCAGGAGTTTAGTAGAAAATTCACCCCTCCACTTT. It specifies CASRSLVENSPLHF. V usage is TRBV2 and J usage is TRBJ1-6, with D hard to call. V shed 6 bases and J shed 7 bases, with 13 bases lying between them. Germline V lookup: CDR1 SNHLY, CDR2 FYNNEI. The CDR3 contains 14 residues.

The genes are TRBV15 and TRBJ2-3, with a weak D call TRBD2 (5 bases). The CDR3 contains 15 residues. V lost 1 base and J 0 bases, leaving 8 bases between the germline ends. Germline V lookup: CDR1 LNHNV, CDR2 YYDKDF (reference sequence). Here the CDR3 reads CATSRVGGSTDTQYF. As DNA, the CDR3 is TGTGCCACCAGCAGAGTGGGCGGGAGCACAGATACGCAGTATTTT. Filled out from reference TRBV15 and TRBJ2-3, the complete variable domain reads DAMVIQNPRYQVTQFGKPVTLSCSQTLNHNVMYWYQQKSSQAPKLLFHYYDKDFNNEADTPDNFQSRRPNTSFCFLDIRSPGLGDTAMYLCATSRVGGSTDTQYFGPGTRLTVL.

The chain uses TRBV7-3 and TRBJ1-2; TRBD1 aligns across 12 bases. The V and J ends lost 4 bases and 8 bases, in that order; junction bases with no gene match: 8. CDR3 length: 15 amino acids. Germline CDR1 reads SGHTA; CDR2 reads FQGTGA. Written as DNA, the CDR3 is TGTGCCAGCAGCTCGGGGGACAGGGGGCCATGGGGCTACACCTTC. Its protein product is CASSSGDRGPWGYTF. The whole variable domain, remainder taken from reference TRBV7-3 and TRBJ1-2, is GAGVSQTPSNKVTEKGKYVELRCDPISGHTALYWYRQSLGQGPEFLIYFQGTGAADDSGLPNDRFFAVRPEGSVSTLKIQRTERGDSAVYLCASSSGDRGPWGYTFGSGTRLTVV.

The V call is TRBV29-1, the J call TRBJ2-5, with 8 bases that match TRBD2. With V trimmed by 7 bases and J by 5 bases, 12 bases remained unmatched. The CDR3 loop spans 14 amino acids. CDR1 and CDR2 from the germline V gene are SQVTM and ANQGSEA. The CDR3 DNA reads TGCAGCGCCTCCGGGAGGGCTGCCGCGGAGACCCAGTACTTC. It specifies CSASGRAAAETQYF.

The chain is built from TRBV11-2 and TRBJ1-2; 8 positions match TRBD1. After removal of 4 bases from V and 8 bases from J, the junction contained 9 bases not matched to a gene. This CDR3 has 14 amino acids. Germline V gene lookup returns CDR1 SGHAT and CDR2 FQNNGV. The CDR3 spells CASSWDRTGSGYTF. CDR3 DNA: TGTGCCAGCAGCTGGGACAGGACAGGGTCGGGCTACACCTTC. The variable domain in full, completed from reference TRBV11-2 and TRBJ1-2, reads EAGVAQSPRYKIIEKRQSVAFWCNPISGHATLYWYQQILGQGPKLLIQFQNNGVVDDSQLPKDRFSAERLKGVDSTLKIQPAKLEDSAVYLCASSWDRTGSGYTFGSGTRLTVV.

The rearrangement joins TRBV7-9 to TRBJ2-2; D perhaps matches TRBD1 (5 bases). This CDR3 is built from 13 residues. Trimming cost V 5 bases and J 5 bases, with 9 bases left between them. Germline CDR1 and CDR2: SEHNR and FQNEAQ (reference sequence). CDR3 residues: CASSPQGTGELFF. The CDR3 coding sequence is TGTGCCAGCAGCCCTCAGGGAACCGGGGAGCTGTTTTTT.

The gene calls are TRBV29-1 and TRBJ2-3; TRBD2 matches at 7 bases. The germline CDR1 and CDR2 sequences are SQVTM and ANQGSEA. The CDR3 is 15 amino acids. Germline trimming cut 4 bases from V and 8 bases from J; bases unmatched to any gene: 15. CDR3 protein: CSVALLVGGAGTQYF. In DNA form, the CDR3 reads TGCAGCGTTGCGCTCCTCGTGGGAGGGGCAGGTACGCAGTATTTT.

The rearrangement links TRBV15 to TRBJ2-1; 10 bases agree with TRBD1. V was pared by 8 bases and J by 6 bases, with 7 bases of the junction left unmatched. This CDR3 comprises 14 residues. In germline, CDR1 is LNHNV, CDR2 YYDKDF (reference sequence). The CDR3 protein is CATRPGTGVNEQFF. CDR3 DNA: TGTGCCACCCGTCCCGGGACAGGGGTCAATGAGCAGTTCTTC. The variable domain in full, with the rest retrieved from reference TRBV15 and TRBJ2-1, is DAMVIQNPRYQVTQFGKPVTLSCSQTLNHNVMYWYQQKSSQAPKLLFHYYDKDFNNEADTPDNFQSRRPNTSFCFLDIRSPGLGDTAMYLCATRPGTGVNEQFFGPGTRLTVL.

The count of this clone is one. The chain's CDR3 is CASSLGSWTSNEQFF. CDR3 DNA sequence: TGTGCCAGCAGCTTAGGTAGTTGGACTAGCAATGAGCAGTTCTTC. The rearrangement uses TRBV7-2 and TRBJ2-1; 7 positions agree with TRBD2. Germline V lookup: CDR1 SGHTA, CDR2 FQGNSA. CDR3 length: 15 residues. V lost 1 base and J lost 6; bases outside the gene matches: 6. The full variable domain, its missing parts supplied by reference TRBV7-2 and TRBJ2-1, is GAGVSQSPSNKVTEKGKDVELRCDPISGHTALYWYRQSLGQGLEFLIYFQGNSAPDKSGLPSDRFSAERTGGSVSTLTIQRTQQEDSAVYLCASSLGSWTSNEQFFGPGTRLTVL.

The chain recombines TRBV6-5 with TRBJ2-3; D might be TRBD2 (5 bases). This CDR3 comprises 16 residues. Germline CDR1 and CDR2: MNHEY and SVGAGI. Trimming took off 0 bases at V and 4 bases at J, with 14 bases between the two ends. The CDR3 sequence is CASSYSREIRSDTQYF. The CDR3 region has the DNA TGTGCCAGCAGTTACTCTCGGGAAATTCGGTCAGATACGCAGTATTTT.

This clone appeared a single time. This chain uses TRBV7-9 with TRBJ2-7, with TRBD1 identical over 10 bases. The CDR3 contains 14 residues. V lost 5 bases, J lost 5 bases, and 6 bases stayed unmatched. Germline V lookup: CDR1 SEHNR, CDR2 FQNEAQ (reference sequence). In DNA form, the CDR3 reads TGTGCCAGCAGCGAGGACAGGGGGTTCGACGAGCAGTACTTC. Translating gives CASSEDRGFDEQYF.

CDR3 amino acids: CASRSRLAGGPRDEQFF. The DNA of the CDR3 is TGTGCCAGCAGGTCTCGACTAGCGGGGGGCCCCCGGGATGAGCAGTTCTTC. This chain joins TRBV11-2 and TRBJ2-1; 13 bases align to TRBD2. The V and J ends lost 6 bases and 8 bases, in that order; junction bases with no gene match: 13. The CDR3 totals 17 residues. Germline V gene data show CDR1 as SGHAT and CDR2 as FQNNGV.

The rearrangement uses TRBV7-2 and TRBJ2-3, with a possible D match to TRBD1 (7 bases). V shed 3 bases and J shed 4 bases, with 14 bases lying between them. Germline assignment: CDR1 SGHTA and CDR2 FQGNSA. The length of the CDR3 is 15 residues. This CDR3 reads CASSFSRGVSDTQYF. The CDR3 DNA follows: TGTGCCAGCAGCTTTAGCAGGGGGGTCTCAGATACGCAGTATTTT.

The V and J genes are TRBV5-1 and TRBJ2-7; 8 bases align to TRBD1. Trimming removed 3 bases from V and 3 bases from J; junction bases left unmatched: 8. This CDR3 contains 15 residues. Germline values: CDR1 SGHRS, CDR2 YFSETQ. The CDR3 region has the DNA TGCGCCAGCAGCTCCCAGGCAGGGGGCTTCTACGAGCAGTACTTC. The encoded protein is CASSSQAGGFYEQYF.

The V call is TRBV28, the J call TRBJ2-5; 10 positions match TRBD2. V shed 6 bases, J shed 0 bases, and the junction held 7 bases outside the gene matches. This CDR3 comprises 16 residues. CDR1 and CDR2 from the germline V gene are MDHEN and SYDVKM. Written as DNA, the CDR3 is TGTGCCAGCAGAGGGGATAGCGGGAGGTACCAAGAGACCCAGTACTTC. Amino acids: CASRGDSGRYQETQYF.